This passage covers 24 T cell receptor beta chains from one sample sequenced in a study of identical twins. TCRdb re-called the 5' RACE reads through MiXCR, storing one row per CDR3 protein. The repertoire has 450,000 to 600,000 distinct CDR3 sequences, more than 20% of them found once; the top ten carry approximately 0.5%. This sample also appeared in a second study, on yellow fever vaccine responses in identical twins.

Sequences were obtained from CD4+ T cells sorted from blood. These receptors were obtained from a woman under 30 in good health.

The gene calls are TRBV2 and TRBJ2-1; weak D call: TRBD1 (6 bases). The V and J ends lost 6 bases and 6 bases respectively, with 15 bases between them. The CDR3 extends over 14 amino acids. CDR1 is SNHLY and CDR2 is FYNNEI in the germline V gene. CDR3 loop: CASRVDRPLNEQFF. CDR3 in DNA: TGTGCCAGCAGGGTCGACAGGCCCCTCAATGAGCAGTTCTTC.

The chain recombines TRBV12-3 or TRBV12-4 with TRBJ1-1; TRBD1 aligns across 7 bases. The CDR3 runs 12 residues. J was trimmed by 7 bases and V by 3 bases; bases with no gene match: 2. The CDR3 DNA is TGTGCCAGCAGTTTTAACAGGGGTGAAGCTTTCTTT. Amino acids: CASSFNRGEAFF.

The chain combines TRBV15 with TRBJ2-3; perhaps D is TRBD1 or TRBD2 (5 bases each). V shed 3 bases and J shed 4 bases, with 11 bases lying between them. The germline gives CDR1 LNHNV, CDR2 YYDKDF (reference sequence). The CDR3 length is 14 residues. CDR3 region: CATSSPQGADTQYF. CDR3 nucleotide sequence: TGTGCCACCAGCAGCCCTCAGGGAGCAGATACGCAGTATTTT.

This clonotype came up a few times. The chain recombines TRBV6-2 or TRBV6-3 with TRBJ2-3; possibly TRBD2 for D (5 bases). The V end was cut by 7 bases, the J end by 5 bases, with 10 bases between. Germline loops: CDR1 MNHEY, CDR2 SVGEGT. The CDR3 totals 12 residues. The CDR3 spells CASTSGVDTQYF. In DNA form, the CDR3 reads TGTGCCAGCACCTCCGGGGTAGATACGCAGTATTTT.

CDR3 DNA sequence: TGCAGCGTTGATCAGGGGAGGAAGAACACTGAAGCTTTCTTT. Encoded protein: CSVDQGRKNTEAFF. This chain connects TRBV29-1 to TRBJ1-1, with TRBD1 as a possible D gene (6 bases). The CDR3 length is 14 residues. Germline V gene sequence: CDR1 SQVTM, CDR2 ANQGSEA. Deletions cut 3 bases from V and 1 base from J, with 12 bases between.

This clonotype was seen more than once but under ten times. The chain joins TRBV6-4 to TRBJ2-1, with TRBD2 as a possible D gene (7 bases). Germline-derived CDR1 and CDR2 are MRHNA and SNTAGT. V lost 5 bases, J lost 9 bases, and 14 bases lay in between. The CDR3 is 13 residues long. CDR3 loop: CASSPKGGGEQFF. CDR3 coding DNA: TGTGCCAGCAGTCCTAAGGGGGGGGGTGAGCAGTTCTTC.

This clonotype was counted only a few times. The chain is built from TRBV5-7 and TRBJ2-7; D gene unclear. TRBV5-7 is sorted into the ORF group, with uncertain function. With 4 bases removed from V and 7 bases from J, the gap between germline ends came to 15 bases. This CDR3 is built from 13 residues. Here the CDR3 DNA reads TGTGCCAGCAGCAGGTATCGGGCCTGGGAGCAGTACGTC. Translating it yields CASSRYRAWEQYV.

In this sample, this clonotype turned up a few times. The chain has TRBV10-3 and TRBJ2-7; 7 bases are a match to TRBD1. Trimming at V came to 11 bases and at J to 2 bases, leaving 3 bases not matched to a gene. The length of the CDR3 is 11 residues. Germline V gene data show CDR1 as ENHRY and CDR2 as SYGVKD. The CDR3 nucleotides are TGTGCCTACGGGACAGCCTACGAGCAGTACTTC. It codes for CAYGTAYEQYF.

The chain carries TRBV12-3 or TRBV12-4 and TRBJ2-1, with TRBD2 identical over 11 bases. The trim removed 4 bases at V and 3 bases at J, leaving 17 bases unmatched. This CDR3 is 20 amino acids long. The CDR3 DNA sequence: TGTGCCAGCAGTTCACCGAGTTCTAGCGGGAGGACATACAGCTACAATGAGCAGTTCTTC. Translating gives CASSSPSSSGRTYSYNEQFF.

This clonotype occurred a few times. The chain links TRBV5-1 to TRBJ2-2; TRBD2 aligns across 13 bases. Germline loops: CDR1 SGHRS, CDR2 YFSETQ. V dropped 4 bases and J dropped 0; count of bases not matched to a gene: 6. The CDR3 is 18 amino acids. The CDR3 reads CASSRRTSGSANTGELFF. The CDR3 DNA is TGCGCCAGCAGCCGGCGGACTAGCGGGAGCGCGAACACCGGGGAGCTGTTTTTT.

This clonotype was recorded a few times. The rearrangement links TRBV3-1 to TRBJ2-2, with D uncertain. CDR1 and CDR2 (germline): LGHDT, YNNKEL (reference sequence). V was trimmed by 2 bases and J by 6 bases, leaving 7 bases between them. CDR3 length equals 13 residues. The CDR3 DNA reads TGTGCCAGCAGCCAATGGATCGCCGGGGAGCTGTTTTTT. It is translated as CASSQWIAGELFF.

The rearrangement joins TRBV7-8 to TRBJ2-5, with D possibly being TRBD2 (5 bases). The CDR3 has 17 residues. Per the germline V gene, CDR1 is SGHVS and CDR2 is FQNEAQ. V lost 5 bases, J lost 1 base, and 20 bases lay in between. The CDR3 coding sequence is TGTGCCAGCAGCCCCCACTTTCTAGGGAGCCTCCAAGAGACCCAGTACTTC. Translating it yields CASSPHFLGSLQETQYF.

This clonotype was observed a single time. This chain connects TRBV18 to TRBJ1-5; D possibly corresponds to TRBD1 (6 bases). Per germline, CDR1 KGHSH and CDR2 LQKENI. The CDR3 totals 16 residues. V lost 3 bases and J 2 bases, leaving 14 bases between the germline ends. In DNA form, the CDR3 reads TGTGCCAGCTCACCGAACAGGGTTCAAGGCAATCAGCCCCAGCATTTT. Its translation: CASSPNRVQGNQPQHF.

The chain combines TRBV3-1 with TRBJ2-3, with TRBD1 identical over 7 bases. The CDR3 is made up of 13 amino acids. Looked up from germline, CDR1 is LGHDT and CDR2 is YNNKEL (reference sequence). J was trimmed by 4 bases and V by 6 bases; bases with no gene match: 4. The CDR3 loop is CASRRGHSDTQYF. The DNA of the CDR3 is TGTGCCAGCAGGAGGGGGCACTCAGATACGCAGTATTTT.

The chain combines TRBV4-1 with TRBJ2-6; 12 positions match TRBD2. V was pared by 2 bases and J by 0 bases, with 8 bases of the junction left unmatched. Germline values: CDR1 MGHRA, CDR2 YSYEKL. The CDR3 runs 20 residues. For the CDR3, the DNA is TGCGCCAGCAGCCAACCCAGGAGGACTAGCGGGAACTCTGGGGCCAACGTCCTGACTTTC. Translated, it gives CASSQPRRTSGNSGANVLTF.

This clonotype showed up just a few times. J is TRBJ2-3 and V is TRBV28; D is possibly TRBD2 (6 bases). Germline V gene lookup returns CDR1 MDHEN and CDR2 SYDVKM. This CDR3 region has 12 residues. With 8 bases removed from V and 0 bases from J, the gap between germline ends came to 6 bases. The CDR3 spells CASAGSTDTQYF. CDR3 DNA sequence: TGTGCCAGCGCGGGGAGCACAGATACGCAGTATTTT.

The CDR3 DNA reads TGTGCCGCAGCGAGGCAGGGACAGGGGACAGATACGCAGTATTTT. It codes for CAAARQGQGTDTQYF. This sequence joins TRBV13 and TRBJ2-3; 10 bases map to TRBD1. Germline V lookup: CDR1 PRHDT, CDR2 FYEKMQ (reference sequence). The CDR3 runs 15 residues. The junction had 11 bases not matched to a gene; V was cut back by 11 bases and J by 3 bases.

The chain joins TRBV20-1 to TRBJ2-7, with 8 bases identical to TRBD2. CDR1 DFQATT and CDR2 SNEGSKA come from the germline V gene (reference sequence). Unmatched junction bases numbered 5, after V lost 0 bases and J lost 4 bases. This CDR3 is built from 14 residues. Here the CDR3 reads CSAREVGRGYEQYF. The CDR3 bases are TGCAGTGCTAGAGAAGTCGGGAGGGGATACGAGCAGTACTTC.

The CDR3 DNA follows: TGTGCCAGCAGTTCCTTGGAGCGAGCCAGAGAGACCCAGTACTTC. Translated, it gives CASSSLERARETQYF. The chain is built from TRBV28 and TRBJ2-5; D remains unclear. The CDR3 runs 15 residues. Deletions cut 4 bases from V and 4 bases from J, with 16 bases between. Germline V gene lookup returns CDR1 MDHEN and CDR2 SYDVKM.

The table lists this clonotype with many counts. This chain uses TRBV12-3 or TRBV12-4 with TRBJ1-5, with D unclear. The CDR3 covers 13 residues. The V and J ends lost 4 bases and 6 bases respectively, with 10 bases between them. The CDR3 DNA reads TGTGCCAGCAGTTCCGTCGATGCTCAGCCCCAGCATTTT. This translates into CASSSVDAQPQHF.

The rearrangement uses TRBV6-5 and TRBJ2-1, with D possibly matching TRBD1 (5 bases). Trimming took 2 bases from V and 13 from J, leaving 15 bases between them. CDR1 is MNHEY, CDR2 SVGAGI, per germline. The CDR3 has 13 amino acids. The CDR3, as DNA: TGTGCCAGCAGTTACGTCCAGGGTAGTGCCCAGTTCTTC. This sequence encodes CASSYVQGSAQFF.

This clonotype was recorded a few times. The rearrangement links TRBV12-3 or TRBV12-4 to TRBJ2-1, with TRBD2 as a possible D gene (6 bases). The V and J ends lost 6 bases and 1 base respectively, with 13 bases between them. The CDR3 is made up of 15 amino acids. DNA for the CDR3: TGTGCCAGCAGCCAAGGGACTTCTTCCTACAATGAGCAGTTCTTC. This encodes CASSQGTSSYNEQFF.

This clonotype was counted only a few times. CDR3 sequence: CASSLKVVYNEQFF. DNA for the CDR3: TGTGCCAGCAGTTTAAAAGTGGTCTACAATGAGCAGTTCTTC. This rearrangement joins TRBV27 to TRBJ2-1; no firm D call. In germline, CDR1 is MNHEY, CDR2 SMNVEV (reference sequence). CDR3 size: 14 residues. V gave up 2 bases and J gave up 3 bases, with 8 bases separating them.

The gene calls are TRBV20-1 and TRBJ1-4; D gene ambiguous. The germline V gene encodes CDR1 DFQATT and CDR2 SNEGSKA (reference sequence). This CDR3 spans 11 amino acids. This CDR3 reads CSSPVEEKLFF. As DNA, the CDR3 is TGCAGCTCCCCTGTGGAAGAAAAACTGTTTTTT.